Below are 16 T cell receptor beta chains sequenced from a single sample in a study of shared clonotypes between healthy human individuals (dated by TCRdb to 2019 to 2021). The library was built by means of the immunoSEQ multiplex PCR assay. Here the immuneACCESS table is served through TCRdb, limited to in-frame sequences with V and J called. Missing clones are a known gap in these copies; in checked studies unresolved V genes cover under half, and the rest lacks a known reason. In all, the sample holds 2 million to 2.5 million clones, and 90% to 97% of those were seen once. 0.13% of the sample goes to the ten largest clones. The specimen was naive CD4+ T cells sorted from blood. The sample's cell subset or site label is to be understood as: CD45RA+ positively selected. The receptors here all came from a man younger than 35 in good health.

V usage is TRBV4-1 and J usage is TRBJ1-2; 10 bases are a match to TRBD1. J was trimmed by 8 bases and V by 3 bases; bases with no gene match: 6. CDR1 MGHRA and CDR2 YSYEKL come from the germline V gene. The CDR3 spans 14 residues. The CDR3 reads CASSQTGGQRGYTF. The CDR3 bases are TGCGCCAGCAGCCAGACAGGGGGCCAACGAGGCTACACCTTC.

Here the CDR3 DNA reads TGTGCCAGCAGTAGTGGCATCGAGCAGTACTTC. Protein product: CASSSGIEQYF. The chain combines TRBV6-8 with TRBJ2-7, with D uncertain. Germline assignment: CDR1 MNHGY and CDR2 SAAAGT. This CDR3 comprises 11 residues. V lost 5 bases to trimming and J lost 6 bases, with 8 bases between them.

This clone has only one observation. This sequence joins TRBV19 and TRBJ2-5; D call uncertain. The germline V gene has CDR1 LNHDA and CDR2 SQIVND (reference sequence). The CDR3 sequence is 14 residues long. The V end lost 3 bases, the J end lost 5 bases, and 13 bases lay between the germline ends. CDR3 in amino acids: CASSIQVATETQYF. The CDR3 DNA is TGTGCCAGTAGTATCCAGGTTGCAACGGAGACCCAGTACTTC.

The gene calls are TRBV10-2 and TRBJ2-3; 7 bases map to TRBD1. V lost 6 bases and J lost 4; bases outside the gene matches: 7. This CDR3 contains 14 residues. The V gene's germline CDR1 is WSHSY and CDR2 SAAADI. CDR3 amino acids: CASSKGQSPDTQYF. CDR3 sequence (DNA): TGCGCCAGCAGCAAGGGACAGTCCCCAGATACGCAGTATTTT.

The chain links TRBV4-1 to TRBJ2-7; D is ambiguous. The CDR3 loop spans 15 amino acids. Germline V gene data show CDR1 as MGHRA and CDR2 as YSYEKL. V was shortened by 3 bases and J by 0 bases, with 12 bases between the two germline ends. Written as DNA, the CDR3 is TGCGCCAGCAGCCACCCAGCGACTGGCTCCTACGAGCAGTACTTC. This encodes CASSHPATGSYEQYF.

The chain employs TRBV18 and TRBJ2-7; D might be TRBD1 or TRBD2, each matching 5 bases. This CDR3 region has 15 residues. The germline CDR1 and CDR2 sequences are KGHSH and LQKENI. Trimming shortened V by 4 bases and J by 1 base, and 14 bases separated the two germline ends. The CDR3 here is CASSQSGTRSYEQYF. The CDR3 nucleotides are TGTGCCAGCTCACAATCCGGGACCCGATCCTACGAGCAGTACTTC. Based on the CDR3 plus reference TRBV18 and TRBJ2-7, the full variable domain is NAGVMQNPRHLVRRRGQEARLRCSPMKGHSHVYWYRQLPEEGLKFMVYLQKENIIDESGMPKERFSAEFPKEGPSILRIQQVVRGDSAAYFCASSQSGTRSYEQYFGPGTRLTVT.

This chain uses TRBV19 with TRBJ1-2; D remains ambiguous. V was shortened by 3 bases and J by 1 base, with 12 bases between the two germline ends. The CDR3 is 15 residues long. Germline V gives CDR1 LNHDA, CDR2 SQIVND (reference sequence). The CDR3: CASSIDSQLNYGYTF. DNA of the CDR3: TGTGCCAGTAGTATTGACTCTCAGCTTAACTATGGCTACACCTTC.

The J gene is TRBJ2-1, the V gene TRBV4-3, with 10 bases aligning to TRBD2. The CDR3 runs 18 residues. The trim removed 1 base at V and 4 bases at J, leaving 10 bases unmatched. CDR1 and CDR2 from the germline V gene are LGHNA and YSLEER. The CDR3 region has the DNA TGCGCCAGCAGCCAAGTTTTCACCGGACTAGCGGAATACAATGAGCAGTTCTTC. Translation gives CASSQVFTGLAEYNEQFF.

The count of this clone is one. The chain has TRBV28 and TRBJ2-2, with D possibly called TRBD1 or TRBD2 (6 bases each). The V gene's germline CDR1 is MDHEN and CDR2 SYDVKM. The CDR3 covers 15 residues. V lost 6 bases, J lost 2 bases, and 13 bases lay in between. CDR3 coding DNA: TGTGCCAGCAGAAGGGGGGACATTAACACCGGGGAGCTGTTTTTT. Its protein is CASRRGDINTGELFF.

J is TRBJ2-5 and V is TRBV5-8; D may be TRBD2 (5 bases). Trimming took off 2 bases at V and 2 bases at J, with 10 bases between the two ends. Germline V gene data show CDR1 as SGHTS and CDR2 as YDEGEE. The CDR3 is made up of 14 amino acids. In nucleotides, the CDR3 is TGTGCCAGCAGCTTTAGCGAACCACAAGAGACCCAGTACTTC. It is translated as CASSFSEPQETQYF.

V gene TRBV11-3 combines with J gene TRBJ2-1; tentative D call: TRBD1 (5 bases). Germline V gene data show CDR1 as SGHNT and CDR2 as YENEEA. V lost 1 base and J 7 bases, leaving 14 bases between the germline ends. The CDR3 is made up of 15 amino acids. The DNA of the CDR3 is TGTGCCAGCAGCTTAGCGTCAGGGAAAGGGAATGAGCAGTTCTTC. This sequence encodes CASSLASGKGNEQFF.

This clone was recorded once. The sample contains more than one DNA sequence encoding this CDR3. This chain joins TRBV5-4 and TRBJ1-2; no firm D call. Looked up from germline, CDR1 is SGHNT and CDR2 is YYREEE (reference sequence). CDR3 length: 13 residues. The V end lost 4 bases, the J end lost 1 base, and 8 bases lay between the germline ends. As DNA, the CDR3 is TGTGCCAGCAGCCCGGACCTTAACTATGGCTACACCTTC. Its protein is CASSPDLNYGYTF. The complete variable domain, with remaining parts taken from reference TRBV5-4 and TRBJ1-2, reads ETGVTQSPTHLIKTRGQQVTLRCSSQSGHNTVSWYQQALGQGPQFIFQYYREEENGRGNFPPRFSGLQFPNYSSELNVNALELDDSALYLCASSPDLNYGYTFGSGTRLTVV.

The rearrangement joins TRBV10-3 to TRBJ1-6, with D unresolved. Germline lookup yields CDR1 ENHRY and CDR2 SYGVKD. This CDR3 has 15 amino acids. V was clipped by 2 bases and J by 8 bases, with 13 bases between them. For the CDR3, the DNA is TGTGCCATCAGTGAGGACGCCTTAGGGCATTCACCCCTCCACTTT. Its protein is CAISEDALGHSPLHF.

The chain links TRBV10-1 to TRBJ2-5; D is undetermined. The germline gives CDR1 WNHNN, CDR2 SYGVQD (reference sequence). The CDR3 has 13 residues. The germline V and J ends were trimmed by 6 bases and 2 bases, with 10 bases remaining between them. CDR3 DNA sequence: TGCGCCAGCAGCCCGGAGAGACAAGAGACCCAGTACTTC. Translation gives CASSPERQETQYF.

The rearrangement joins TRBV30 to TRBJ2-1; 7 bases fit TRBD1. The germline V gene encodes CDR1 GTSNPN and CDR2 SVGIG (reference sequence). V lost 1 base and J lost 0; bases outside the gene matches: 15. CDR3 length: 19 residues. This CDR3 is CAWSGDRVPIPSSYNEQFF. The CDR3 DNA follows: TGTGCCTGGAGTGGAGACAGGGTGCCCATTCCTAGCTCCTACAATGAGCAGTTCTTC.

This clone has only one observation. This chain links TRBV15 with TRBJ2-5; 10 nucleotides align to TRBD2. Trimming took 5 bases from V and 3 from J; bases not matched to a gene: 3. The CDR3 is 14 amino acids. Looked up from germline, CDR1 is LNHNV and CDR2 is YYDKDF (reference sequence). CDR3 sequence reads: CATSLGLAKETQYF. The CDR3 bases are TGTGCCACCAGCCTGGGACTAGCGAAAGAGACCCAGTACTTC.